This T cell receptor (beta chain) was identified in a study of early T cells in non-severe SARS-CoV-2 infection. Turning to the study itself: With bulk RNA from unsorted whole blood as input, sequencing yielded unpaired chains.

The V gene end was trimmed by 6 bases and the J gene end by 3 bases; junction bases not matched to a gene: 8. The CDR3 is made up of 15 amino acids. Germline V gene lookup returns CDR1 SGHTA and CDR2 FQGNSA. MiXCR was run by TCRdb on the 5' RACE reads, yielding one entry per CDR3 protein. The sample lists 85,000 to 90,000 distinct CDR3 sequences, about 15% occurring once. The receptor was isolated from an adult who was a healthcare worker with PCR-confirmed SARS-CoV-2 infection or an uninfected control (not recorded which). The sample consisted of whole blood. This chain connects TRBV7-2 to TRBJ2-1; 7 bases match TRBD1. The CDR3 loop reads CASSSQGNLYNEQFF. CDR3 bases: TGTGCCAGCAGTTCACAGGGGAACCTCTACAATGAGCAGTTCTTC. Filled out from reference TRBV7-2 and TRBJ2-1, the complete variable domain reads GAGVSQSPSNKVTEKGKDVELRCDPISGHTALYWYRQSLGQGLEFLIYFQGNSAPDKSGLPSDRFSAERTGGSVSTLTIQRTQQEDSAVYLCASSSQGNLYNEQFFGPGTRLTVL.